The source of this TCR beta chain is a study of blood T cell repertoires in COVID-19. Study summary: PBMCs, B-cell-depleted T cells, or T cells provided the cDNA or gDNA that made up the material.

This clone was recorded only once. Germline V gene data show CDR1 as SGHAT and CDR2 as FQNNGV. Trimming shortened V by 3 bases and J by 3 bases, and 14 bases separated the two germline ends. CDR3 length equals 16 residues. Per the original methods: Reference gene primers were amplified, and this amplification served to estimate nucleated cell counts. TCRdb's table, derived via immunoSEQ multiplex PCR, lists solely in-frame clones and lacks some. V and J calls and clone size are copied from that table; D and trimming were computed from the DNA. This sample yields roughly 200,000 clones, of which around 80% are seen a single time; roughly 18% belongs to the top ten.

Source material: peripheral blood. This sequence joins TRBV11-2 and TRBJ1-4, with D tentatively TRBD1 (5 bases). This receptor was taken from a woman older than 75 with active or convalescent COVID-19. The CDR3 loop reads CASSFTGGSPNEKLFF. The CDR3 coding sequence is TGTGCCAGCAGCTTCACCGGGGGGTCCCCTAATGAAAAACTGTTTTTT.